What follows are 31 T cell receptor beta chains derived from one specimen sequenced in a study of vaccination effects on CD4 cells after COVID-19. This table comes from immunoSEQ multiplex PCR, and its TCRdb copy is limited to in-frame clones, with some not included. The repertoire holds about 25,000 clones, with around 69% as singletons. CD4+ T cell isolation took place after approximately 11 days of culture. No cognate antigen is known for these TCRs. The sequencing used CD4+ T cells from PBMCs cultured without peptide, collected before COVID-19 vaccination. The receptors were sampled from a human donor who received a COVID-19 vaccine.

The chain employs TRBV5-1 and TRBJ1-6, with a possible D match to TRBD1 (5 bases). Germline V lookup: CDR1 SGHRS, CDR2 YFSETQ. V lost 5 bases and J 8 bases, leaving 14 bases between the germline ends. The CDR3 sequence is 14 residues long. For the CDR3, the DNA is TGCGCCAGCAGGTCTCCAGGGAGCCATTCACCCCTCCACTTT. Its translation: CASRSPGSHSPLHF.

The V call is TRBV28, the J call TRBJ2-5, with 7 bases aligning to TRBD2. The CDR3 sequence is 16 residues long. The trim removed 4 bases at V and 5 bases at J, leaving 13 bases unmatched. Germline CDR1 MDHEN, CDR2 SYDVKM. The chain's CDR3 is CASSYRDYNTRETQYF. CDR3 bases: TGTGCCAGCAGTTACCGGGACTACAACACCCGGGAGACCCAGTACTTC. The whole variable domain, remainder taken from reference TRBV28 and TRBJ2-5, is DVKVTQSSRYLVKRTGEKVFLECVQDMDHENMFWYRQDPGLGLRLIYFSYDVKMKEKGDIPEGYSVSREKKERFSLILESASTNQTSMYLCASSYRDYNTRETQYFGPGTRLLVL.

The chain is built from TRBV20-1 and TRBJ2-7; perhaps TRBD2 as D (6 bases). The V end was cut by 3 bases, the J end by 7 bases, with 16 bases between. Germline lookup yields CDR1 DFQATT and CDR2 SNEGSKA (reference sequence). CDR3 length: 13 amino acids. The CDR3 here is CSASLTAEGEQYF. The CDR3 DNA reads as TGCAGTGCTAGTTTGACGGCGGAGGGGGAGCAGTACTTC.

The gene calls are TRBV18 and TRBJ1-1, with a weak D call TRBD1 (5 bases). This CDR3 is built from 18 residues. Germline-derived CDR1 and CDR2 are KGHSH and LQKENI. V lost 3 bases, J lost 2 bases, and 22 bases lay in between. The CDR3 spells CASSPYWDFRRVNTEAFF. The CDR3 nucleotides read TGTGCCAGCTCACCTTATTGGGACTTTCGACGGGTCAACACTGAAGCTTTCTTT. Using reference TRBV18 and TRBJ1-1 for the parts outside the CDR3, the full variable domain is NAGVMQNPRHLVRRRGQEARLRCSPMKGHSHVYWYRQLPEEGLKFMVYLQKENIIDESGMPKERFSAEFPKEGPSILRIQQVVRGDSAAYFCASSPYWDFRRVNTEAFFGQGTRLTVV.

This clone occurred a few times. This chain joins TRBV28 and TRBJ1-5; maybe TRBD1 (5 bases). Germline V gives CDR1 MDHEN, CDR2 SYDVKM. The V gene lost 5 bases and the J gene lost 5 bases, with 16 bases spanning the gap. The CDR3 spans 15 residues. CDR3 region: CASSLGEGTDQPQHF. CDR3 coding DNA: TGTGCCAGCAGTCTAGGGGAAGGAACGGATCAGCCCCAGCATTTT.

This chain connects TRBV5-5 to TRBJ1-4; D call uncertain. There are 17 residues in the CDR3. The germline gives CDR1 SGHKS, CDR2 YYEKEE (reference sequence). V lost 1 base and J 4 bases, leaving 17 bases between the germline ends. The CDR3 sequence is CASSLKVAVGGNEKLFF. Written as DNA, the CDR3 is TGTGCCAGCAGCTTGAAAGTGGCGGTCGGCGGTAATGAAAAACTGTTTTTT.

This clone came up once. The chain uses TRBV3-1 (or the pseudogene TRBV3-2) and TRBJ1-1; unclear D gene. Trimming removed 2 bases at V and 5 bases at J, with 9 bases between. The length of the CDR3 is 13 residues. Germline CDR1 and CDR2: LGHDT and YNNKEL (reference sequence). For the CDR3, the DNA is TGTGCCAGCAGCCAATCTGAGACTACTGAAGCTTTCTTT. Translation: CASSQSETTEAFF.

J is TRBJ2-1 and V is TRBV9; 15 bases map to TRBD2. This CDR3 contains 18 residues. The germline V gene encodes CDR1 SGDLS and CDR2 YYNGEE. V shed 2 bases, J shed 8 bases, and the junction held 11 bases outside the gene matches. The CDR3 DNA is TGTGCCAGCAGCGTTTTAGGACTAGCGGGAGGGCGTTCGGATGAGCAGTTCTTC. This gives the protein CASSVLGLAGGRSDEQFF.

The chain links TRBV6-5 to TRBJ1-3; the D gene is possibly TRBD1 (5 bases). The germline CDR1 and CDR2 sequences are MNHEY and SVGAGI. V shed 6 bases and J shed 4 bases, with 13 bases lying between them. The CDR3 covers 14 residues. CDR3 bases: TGTGCCAGCAGAATCCCAGGGTCAGGAAACACCATATATTTT. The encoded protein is CASRIPGSGNTIYF.

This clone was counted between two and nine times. CDR3 protein: CASRRGQSTEAFF. The CDR3 DNA follows: TGCGCCAGCAGGCGGGGGCAGAGTACTGAAGCTTTCTTT. The gene calls are TRBV4-1 and TRBJ1-1, with D perhaps matching TRBD1 (6 bases). The CDR3 covers 13 residues. CDR1 is MGHRA and CDR2 is YSYEKL in the germline V gene. The V end was cut by 6 bases, the J end by 5 bases, with 13 bases between.

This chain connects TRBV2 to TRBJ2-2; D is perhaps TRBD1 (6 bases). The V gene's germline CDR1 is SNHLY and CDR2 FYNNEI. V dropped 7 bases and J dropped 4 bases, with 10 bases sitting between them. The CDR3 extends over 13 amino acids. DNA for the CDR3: TGTGCCAGCAACCAGGGGACCACCGGGGAGCTGTTTTTT. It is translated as CASNQGTTGELFF.

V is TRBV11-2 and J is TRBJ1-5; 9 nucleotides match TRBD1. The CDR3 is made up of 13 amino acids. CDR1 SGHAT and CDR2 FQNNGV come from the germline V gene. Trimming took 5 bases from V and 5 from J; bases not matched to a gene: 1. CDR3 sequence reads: CASSRDRDQPQHF. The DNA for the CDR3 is TGTGCCAGCAGCCGGGACAGGGATCAGCCCCAGCATTTT.

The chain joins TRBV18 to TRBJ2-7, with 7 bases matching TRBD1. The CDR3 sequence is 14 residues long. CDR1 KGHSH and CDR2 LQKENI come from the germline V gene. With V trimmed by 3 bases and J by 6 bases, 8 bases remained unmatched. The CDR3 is CASSPRDSTGEQYF. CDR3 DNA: TGTGCCAGCTCACCTCGGGACAGCACGGGCGAGCAGTACTTC.

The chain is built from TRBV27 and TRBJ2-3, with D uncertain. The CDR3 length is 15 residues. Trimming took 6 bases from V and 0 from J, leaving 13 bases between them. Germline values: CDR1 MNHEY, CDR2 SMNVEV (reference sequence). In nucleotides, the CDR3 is TGTGCCAGCAGGTTAACAGTATCTAGCACAGATACGCAGTATTTT. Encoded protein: CASRLTVSSTDTQYF.

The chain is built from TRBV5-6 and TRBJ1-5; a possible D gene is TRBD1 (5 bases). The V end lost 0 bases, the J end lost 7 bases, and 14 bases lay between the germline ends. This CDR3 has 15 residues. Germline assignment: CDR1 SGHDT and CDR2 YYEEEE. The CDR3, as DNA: TGTGCCAGCAGCTTGGGCGGACTTGGGGCACAGCCCCAGCATTTT. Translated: CASSLGGLGAQPQHF.

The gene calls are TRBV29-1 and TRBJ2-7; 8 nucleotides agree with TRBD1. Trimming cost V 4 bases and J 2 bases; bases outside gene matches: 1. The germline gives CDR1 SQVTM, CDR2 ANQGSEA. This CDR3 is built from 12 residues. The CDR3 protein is CSVVQGAYEQYF. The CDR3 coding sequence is TGCAGCGTTGTACAGGGGGCCTACGAGCAGTACTTC.

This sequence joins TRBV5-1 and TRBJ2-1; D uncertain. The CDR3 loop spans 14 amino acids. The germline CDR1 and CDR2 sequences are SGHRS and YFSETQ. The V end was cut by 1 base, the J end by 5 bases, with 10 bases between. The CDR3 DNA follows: TGCGCCAGCAGCTTGCGTACTCTAAACAATGAGCAGTTCTTC. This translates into CASSLRTLNNEQFF.

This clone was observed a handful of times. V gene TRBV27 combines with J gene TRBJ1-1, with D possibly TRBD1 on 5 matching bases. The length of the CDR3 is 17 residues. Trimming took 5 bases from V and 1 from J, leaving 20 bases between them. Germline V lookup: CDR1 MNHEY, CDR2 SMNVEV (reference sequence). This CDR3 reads CASSTRGYQGGNTEAFF. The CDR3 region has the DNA TGTGCCAGCAGTACCCGAGGGTACCAGGGAGGGAACACTGAAGCTTTCTTT.

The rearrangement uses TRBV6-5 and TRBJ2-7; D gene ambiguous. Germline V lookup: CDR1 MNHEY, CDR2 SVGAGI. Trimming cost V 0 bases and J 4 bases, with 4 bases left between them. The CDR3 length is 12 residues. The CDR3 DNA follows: TGTGCCAGCAGTTACTCGAGGTACGAGCAGTACTTC. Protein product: CASSYSRYEQYF.

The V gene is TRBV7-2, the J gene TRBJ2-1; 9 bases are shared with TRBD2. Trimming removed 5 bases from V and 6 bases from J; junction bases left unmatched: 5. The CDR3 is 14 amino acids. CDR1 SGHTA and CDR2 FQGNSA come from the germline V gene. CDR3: CASSLSGGFNEQFF. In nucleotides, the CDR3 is TGTGCCAGCAGCCTTAGCGGGGGATTCAATGAGCAGTTCTTC.

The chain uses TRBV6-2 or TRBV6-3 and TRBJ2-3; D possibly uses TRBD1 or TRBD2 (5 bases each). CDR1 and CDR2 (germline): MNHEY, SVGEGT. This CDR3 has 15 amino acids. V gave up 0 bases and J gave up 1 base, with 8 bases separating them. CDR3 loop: CASSYSGVGTDTQYF. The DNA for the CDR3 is TGTGCCAGCAGTTACTCGGGGGTGGGCACAGATACGCAGTATTTT.

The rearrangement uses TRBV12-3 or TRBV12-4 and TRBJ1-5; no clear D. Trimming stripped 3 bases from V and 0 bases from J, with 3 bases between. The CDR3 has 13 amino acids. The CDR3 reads CASSFSSNQPQHF. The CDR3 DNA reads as TGTGCCAGCAGTTTCAGTAGCAATCAGCCCCAGCATTTT.

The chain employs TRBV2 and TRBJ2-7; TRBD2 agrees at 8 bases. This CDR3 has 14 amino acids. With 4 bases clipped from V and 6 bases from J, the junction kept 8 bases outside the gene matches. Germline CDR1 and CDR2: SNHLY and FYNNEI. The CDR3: CASSVAAGVGEQYF. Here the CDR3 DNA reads TGTGCCAGCAGTGTGGCAGCGGGAGTTGGCGAGCAGTACTTC.

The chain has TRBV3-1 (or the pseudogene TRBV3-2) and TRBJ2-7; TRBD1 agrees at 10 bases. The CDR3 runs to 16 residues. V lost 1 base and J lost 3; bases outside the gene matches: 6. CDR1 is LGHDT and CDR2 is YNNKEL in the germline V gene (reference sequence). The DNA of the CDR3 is TGTGCCAGCAGCCAAGCGACAGGGGGCATGGTCTACGAGCAGTACTTC. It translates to CASSQATGGMVYEQYF.

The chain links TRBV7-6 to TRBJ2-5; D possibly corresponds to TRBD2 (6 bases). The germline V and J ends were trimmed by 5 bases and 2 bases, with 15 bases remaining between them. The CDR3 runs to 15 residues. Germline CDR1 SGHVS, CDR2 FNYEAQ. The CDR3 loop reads CASSRPGSGQETQYF. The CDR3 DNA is TGTGCCAGCAGCCGCCCGGGTAGCGGACAAGAGACCCAGTACTTC.

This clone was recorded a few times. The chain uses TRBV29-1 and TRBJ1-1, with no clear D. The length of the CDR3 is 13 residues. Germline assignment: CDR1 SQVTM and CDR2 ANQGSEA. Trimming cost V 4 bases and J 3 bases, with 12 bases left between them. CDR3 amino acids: CSVVAIVDTEAFF. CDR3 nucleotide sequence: TGCAGCGTTGTCGCAATAGTGGACACTGAAGCTTTCTTT.

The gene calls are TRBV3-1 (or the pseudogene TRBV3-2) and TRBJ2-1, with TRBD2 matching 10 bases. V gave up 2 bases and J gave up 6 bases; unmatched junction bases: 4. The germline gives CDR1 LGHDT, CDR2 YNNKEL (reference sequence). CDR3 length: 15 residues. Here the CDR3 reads CASSQQLAGANEQFF. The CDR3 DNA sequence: TGTGCCAGCAGCCAACAGCTAGCGGGAGCCAATGAGCAGTTCTTC.

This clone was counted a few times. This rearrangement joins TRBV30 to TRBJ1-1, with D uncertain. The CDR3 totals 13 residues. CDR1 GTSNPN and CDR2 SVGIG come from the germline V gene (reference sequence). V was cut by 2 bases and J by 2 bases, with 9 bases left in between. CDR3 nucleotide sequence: TGTGCCTGGAGTAGGCACGAAAACACTGAAGCTTTCTTT. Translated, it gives CAWSRHENTEAFF.

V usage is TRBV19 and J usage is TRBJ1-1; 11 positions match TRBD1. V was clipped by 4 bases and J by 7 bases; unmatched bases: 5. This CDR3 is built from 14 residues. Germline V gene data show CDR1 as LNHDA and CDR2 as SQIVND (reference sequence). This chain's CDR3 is CASSTSGTGGEAFF. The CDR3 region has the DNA TGTGCCAGTAGTACCTCCGGGACAGGGGGTGAAGCTTTCTTT.

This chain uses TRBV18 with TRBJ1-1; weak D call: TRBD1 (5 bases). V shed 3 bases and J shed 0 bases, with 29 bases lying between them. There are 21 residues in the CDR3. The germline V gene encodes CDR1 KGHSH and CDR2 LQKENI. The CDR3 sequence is CASSPFSGTALGTTMNTEAFF. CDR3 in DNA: TGTGCCAGCTCACCTTTCTCCGGGACCGCCTTAGGAACAACTATGAACACTGAAGCTTTCTTT. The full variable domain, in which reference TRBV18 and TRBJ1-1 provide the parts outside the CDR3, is NAGVMQNPRHLVRRRGQEARLRCSPMKGHSHVYWYRQLPEEGLKFMVYLQKENIIDESGMPKERFSAEFPKEGPSILRIQQVVRGDSAAYFCASSPFSGTALGTTMNTEAFFGQGTRLTVV.

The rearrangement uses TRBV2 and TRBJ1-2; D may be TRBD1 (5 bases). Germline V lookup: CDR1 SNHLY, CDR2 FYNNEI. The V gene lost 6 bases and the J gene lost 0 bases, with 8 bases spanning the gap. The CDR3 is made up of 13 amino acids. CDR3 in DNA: TGTGCCAGCAGCCCGACAGCTAACTATGGCTACACCTTC. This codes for CASSPTANYGYTF.